Sequencing of this T cell receptor beta chain was carried out in a study of CD8 T cells in ankylosing spondylitis (dated by TCRdb to about 2017). General notes on the study: The study profiled T cell receptor beta repertoires in healthy donors and ankylosing spondylitis patients to find disease-linked TCR variants. Peripheral blood was sampled, and synovial fluid was also collected from ankylosing spondylitis patients. The full study cohort was made up of 25 ankylosing spondylitis patients and 95 to 130 healthy donors. What the work shows at the level of the full study, not this receptor alone: A TCR beta motif of eight highly homologous amino acid variants appeared characteristic of blood from ankylosing spondylitis patients. The disease-linked clones had a CD8+ phenotype and were found at relatively low frequencies in peripheral blood. According to the report, matched synovial fluid samples from ankylosing spondylitis patients were significantly enriched for the disease-linked clones. Some motif variants were previously reported in synovial fluid and blood of reactive arthritis patients, suggesting common disease-initiation mechanisms.

The sequencer listed for this sample is Illumina HiSeq 2500. Quantitative 5'-RACE with molecular barcodes was used to prepare TCR beta libraries. The authors processed their data as follows. A new computational method, built on a probabilistic model of VDJ rearrangement, was used to identify disease-linked TCR variants. Starting from the raw public reads, TCRdb applied fastp trimming at Q25, assembled clones with MiXCR and retained in-frame beta chains. Every entry covers one CDR3 protein and lists the most common genes and DNA from its rows. The V and J calls come from TCRdb's annotation, not from the publication. The sample profile shows about 160,000 distinct CDR3 sequences; about 17% of them were found once. About 7.6% of the sample lies in the top ten. This clonotype was detected a few times. What antigen it recognizes has not been identified. No much larger clonotype is one base removed from it; base qualities were not supplied.

The germline V gene (reference sequence) gives CDR1 as DFQATT and CDR2 as SNEGSKA. The CDR3 covers 11 residues, taking in both the cysteine and the phenylalanine. The DNA shown is the 33-base CDR3, in frame from base 1. Between the V and J ends, shortened by 3 bases and 1 base respectively, the junction contains 1 base. Sequencing was done on a sample of blood, either unsorted or a sorted T cell fraction (not recorded which). The receptor was derived from a male donor with ankylosing spondylitis or in good health (not recorded which). The chain is made from TRBV20-1 and TRBJ2-1; there is no confident call for the D gene. This receptor has the CDR3 CSASSYNEQFF. DNA sequence: TGCAGTGCTAGTTCCTACAATGAGCAGTTCTTC.